This TCR beta chain was captured in a study of CD8 T cells in Susac syndrome. This CDR3 contains 15 residues. V was shortened by 1 base and J by 0 bases, with 7 bases between the two germline ends. CDR1 and CDR2 (germline): KGHDR, SFDVKD. Random hexamers were used to reverse transcribe an amount of about 0.45 to 1 ug RNA. Each CDR3 protein is one row after TCRdb ran MiXCR on the immunoSEQ multiplex PCR reads. The data hold 150,000 to 200,000 distinct CDR3 sequences, with about 94% observed a single time. The TEMRA cells underwent FACS enrichment, while the CD8+ and CD4+ T cells underwent negative isolation.

Source material: CD4+ T cells from PBMCs. The V call is TRBV24-1, the J call TRBJ2-3, with D hard to call. The sequence was collected from a human donor in good health. The CDR3 loop reads CATSDFGASTDTQYF. The DNA for the CDR3 is TGTGCCACCAGTGATTTCGGAGCGAGCACAGATACGCAGTATTTT.